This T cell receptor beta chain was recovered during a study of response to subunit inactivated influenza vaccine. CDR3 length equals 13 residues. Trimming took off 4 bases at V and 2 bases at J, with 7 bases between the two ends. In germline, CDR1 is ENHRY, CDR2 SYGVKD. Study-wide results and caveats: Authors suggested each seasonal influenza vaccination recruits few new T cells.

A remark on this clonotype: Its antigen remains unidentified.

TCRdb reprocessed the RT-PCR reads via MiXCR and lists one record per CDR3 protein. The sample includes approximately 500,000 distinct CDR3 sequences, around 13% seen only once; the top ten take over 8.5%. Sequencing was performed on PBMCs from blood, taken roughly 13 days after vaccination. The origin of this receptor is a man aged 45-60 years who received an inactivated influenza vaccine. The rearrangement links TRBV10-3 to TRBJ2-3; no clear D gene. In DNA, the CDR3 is TGTGCCATCAGTGTCCAGACCACAGATACGCAGTATTTT. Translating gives CAISVQTTDTQYF.